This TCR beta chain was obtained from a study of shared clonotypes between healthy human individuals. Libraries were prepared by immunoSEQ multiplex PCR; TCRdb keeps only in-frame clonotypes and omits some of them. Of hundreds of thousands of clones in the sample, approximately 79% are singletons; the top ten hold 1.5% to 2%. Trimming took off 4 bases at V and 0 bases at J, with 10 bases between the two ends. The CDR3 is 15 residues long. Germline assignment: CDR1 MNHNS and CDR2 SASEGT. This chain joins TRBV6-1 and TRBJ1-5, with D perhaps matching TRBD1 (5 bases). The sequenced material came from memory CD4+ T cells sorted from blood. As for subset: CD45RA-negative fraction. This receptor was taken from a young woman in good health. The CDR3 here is CASSVSDSSNQPQHF. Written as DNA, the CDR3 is TGTGCCAGCAGTGTCTCCGACAGTAGCAATCAGCCCCAGCATTTT.